The TCR beta chain under discussion was sequenced for a study of spatial heterogeneity in lung cancer. Turning to the study itself: TCR and UMI combinations that were unique each appeared, on average, more than ten times in raw reads.

This CDR3 has 14 amino acids. Germline CDR1 is LGHNA and CDR2 is YSLEER. The V end lost 4 bases, the J end lost 6 bases, and 14 bases lay between the germline ends. Noted time point: sample taken at primary tumor resection. No cell sorting; template was whole RNA from tumor, lung tissue or PBMC. Findings and caveats of the study: At tumor resection, ubiquitous expanded TCRs were detected in blood more often than later.

About this clonotype itself: No antigen is known for it.

TCRdb used MiXCR to reprocess the 5' RACE reads, holding one entry per CDR3 protein. The table lists some 34,000 distinct CDR3 sequences, under 8% of them singletons. The specimen comprised PBMCs, sampled at surgery. The J gene is TRBJ2-3, the V gene TRBV4-3, with a weak D call TRBD1 (5 bases). This TCR derives from a female donor with early-stage non-small cell lung cancer. DNA of the CDR3: TGCGCCAGCAGCCCCGGCAGGGATGGGGATACGCAGTATTTT. This encodes CASSPGRDGDTQYF.